This T cell receptor (beta chain) was observed in a study of human T cells and chemical hapten exposure. Study background: 2% DPC was applied to roughly 2 cm by roughly 2 cm of upper inner arm skin for sensitization. Patch testing placed 0.01% DPC on the upper back, with readings at 6 days. General study findings and limits: Against controls, expanded TCRs gave rise to significantly more large CDR3 similarity clusters. Since the donors had alopecia, their immune response may not be the same as that of healthy people.

About this clonotype: Its antigen is not identified.

The V and J ends lost 1 base and 4 bases respectively, with 9 bases between them. CDR3 length equals 14 residues. Looked up from germline, CDR1 is SGHDN and CDR2 is FVKESK. TCRdb re-analysed the RACE reads in MiXCR, keeping a single row per CDR3 protein. In the table there are 350,000 to 400,000 distinct CDR3 sequences, 4.5% to 6% of which are singletons. This sample's time point: pre-sensitization, week 0. Regarding treatment: therapeutic diphenylcyclopropenone sensitization with weekly scalp DPC. The material was whole blood, obtained in connection with sensitization to the hapten diphenylcyclopropenone (DPC). The receptor's source is a woman aged 45-65 years with alopecia areata. Some clones in this sample may be carry-over from other donors' samples. The chain uses TRBV14 and TRBJ2-3; D may be TRBD2 (6 bases). CDR3 protein: CASSQAGGADTQYF. The CDR3 DNA reads TGTGCCAGCAGCCAAGCCGGGGGAGCAGATACGCAGTATTTT. The full variable domain, rest sourced from reference TRBV14 and TRBJ2-3, is EAGVTQFPSHSVIEKGQTVTLRCDPISGHDNLYWYRRVMGKEIKFLLHFVKESKQDESGMPNNRFLAERTGGTYSTLKVQPAELEDSGVYFCASSQAGGADTQYFGPGTRLTVL.